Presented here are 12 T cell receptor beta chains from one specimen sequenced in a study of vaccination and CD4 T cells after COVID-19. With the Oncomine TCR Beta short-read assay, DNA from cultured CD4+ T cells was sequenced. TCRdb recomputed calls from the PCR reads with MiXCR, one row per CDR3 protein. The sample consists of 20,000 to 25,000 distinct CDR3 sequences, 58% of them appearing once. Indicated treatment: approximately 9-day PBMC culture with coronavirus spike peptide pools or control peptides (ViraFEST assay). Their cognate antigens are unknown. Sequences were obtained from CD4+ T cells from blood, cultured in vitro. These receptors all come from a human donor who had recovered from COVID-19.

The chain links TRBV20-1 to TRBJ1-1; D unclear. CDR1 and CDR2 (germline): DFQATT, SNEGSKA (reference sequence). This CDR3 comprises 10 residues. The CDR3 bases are TGCAGAGCCGTTAACACTGAAGCTTTCTTT. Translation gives CRAVNTEAFF.

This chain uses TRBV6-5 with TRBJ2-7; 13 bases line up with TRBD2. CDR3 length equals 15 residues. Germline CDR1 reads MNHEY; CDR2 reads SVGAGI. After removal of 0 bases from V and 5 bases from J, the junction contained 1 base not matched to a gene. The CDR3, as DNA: TGTGCCAGCAGTTACTCGACTAGCGGGAGGAACGAGCAGTACTTC. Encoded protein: CASSYSTSGRNEQYF.

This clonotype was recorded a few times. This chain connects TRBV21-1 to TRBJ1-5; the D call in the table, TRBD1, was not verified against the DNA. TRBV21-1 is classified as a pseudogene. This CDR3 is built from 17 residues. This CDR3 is CASRTWGDRGDNQPQHF. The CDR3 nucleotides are TGTGCCAGCAGGACCTGGGGGGACAGGGGTGACAATCAGCCCCAGCATTTT.

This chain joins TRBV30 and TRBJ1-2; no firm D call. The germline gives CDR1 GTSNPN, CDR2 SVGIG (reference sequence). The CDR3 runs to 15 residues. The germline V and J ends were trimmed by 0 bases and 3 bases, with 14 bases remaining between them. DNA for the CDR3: TGTGCCTGGAGTGTACAGAGGGTTGGGGACTATGGCTACACCTTC. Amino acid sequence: CAWSVQRVGDYGYTF.

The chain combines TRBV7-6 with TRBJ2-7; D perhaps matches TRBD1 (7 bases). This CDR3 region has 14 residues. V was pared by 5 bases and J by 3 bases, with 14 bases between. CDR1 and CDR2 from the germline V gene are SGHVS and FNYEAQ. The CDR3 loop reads CASSRGDSYYEQYF. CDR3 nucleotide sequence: TGTGCCAGCAGCAGGGGGGACAGTTACTACGAGCAGTACTTC.

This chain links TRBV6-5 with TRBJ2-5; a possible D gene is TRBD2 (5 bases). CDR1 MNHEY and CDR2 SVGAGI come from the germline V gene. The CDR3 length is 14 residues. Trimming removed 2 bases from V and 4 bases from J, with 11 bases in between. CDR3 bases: TGTGCCAGCAGTTACGGACTTGGAGGAGAGACCCAGTACTTC. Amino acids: CASSYGLGGETQYF.

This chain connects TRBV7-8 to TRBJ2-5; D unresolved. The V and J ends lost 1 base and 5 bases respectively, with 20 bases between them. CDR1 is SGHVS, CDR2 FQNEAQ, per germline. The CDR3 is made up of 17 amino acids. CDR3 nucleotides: TGTGCCAGCAGCTTAGTAGGAGCCAGAAGGATGTGGGAGACCCAGTACTTC. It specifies CASSLVGARRMWETQYF.

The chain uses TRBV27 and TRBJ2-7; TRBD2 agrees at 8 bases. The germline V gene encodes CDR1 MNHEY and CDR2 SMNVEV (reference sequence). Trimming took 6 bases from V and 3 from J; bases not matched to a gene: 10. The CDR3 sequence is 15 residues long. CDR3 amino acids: CASRRSGGAFYEQYF. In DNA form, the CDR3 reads TGTGCCAGCAGAAGAAGCGGGGGAGCCTTCTACGAGCAGTACTTC.

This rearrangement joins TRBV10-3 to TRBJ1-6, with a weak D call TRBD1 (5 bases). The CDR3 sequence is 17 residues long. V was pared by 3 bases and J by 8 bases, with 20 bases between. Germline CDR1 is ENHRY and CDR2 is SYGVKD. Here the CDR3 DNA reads TGTGCCATCAGTGAAGCCGCCTCCGGGGGGGTGGATTCACCCCTCCACTTT. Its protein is CAISEAASGGVDSPLHF.

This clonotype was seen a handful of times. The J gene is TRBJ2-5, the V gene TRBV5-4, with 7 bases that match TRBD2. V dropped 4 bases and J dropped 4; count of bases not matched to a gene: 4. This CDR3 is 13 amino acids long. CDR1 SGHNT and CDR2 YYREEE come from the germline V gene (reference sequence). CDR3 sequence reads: CASSPLARETQYF. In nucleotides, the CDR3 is TGTGCCAGCAGCCCACTAGCGAGAGAGACCCAGTACTTC.

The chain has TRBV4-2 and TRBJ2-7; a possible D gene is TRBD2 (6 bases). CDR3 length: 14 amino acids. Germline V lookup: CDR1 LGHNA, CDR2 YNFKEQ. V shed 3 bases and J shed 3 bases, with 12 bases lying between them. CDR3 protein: CASSQEGRIYEQYF. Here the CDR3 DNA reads TGTGCCAGCAGCCAGGAGGGACGGATCTACGAGCAGTACTTC.

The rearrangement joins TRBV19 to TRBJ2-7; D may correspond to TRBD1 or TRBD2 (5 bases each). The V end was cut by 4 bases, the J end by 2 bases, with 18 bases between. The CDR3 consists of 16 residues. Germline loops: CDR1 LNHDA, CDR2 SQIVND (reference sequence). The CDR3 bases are TGTGCCAGTAGTACCAGGGTGAGGGAAAGGCCCTACGAGCAGTACTTC. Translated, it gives CASSTRVRERPYEQYF.